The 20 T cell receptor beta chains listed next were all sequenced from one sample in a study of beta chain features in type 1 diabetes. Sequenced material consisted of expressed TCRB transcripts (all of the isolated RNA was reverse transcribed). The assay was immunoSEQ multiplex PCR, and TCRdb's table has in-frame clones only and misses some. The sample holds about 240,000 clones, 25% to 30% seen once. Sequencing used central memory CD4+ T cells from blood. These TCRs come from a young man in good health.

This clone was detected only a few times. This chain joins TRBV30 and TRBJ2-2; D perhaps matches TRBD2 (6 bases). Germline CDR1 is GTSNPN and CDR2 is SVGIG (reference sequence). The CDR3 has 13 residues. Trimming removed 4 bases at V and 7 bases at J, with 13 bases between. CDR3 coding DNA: TGTGCCTGGAACCAAGCGGACTACGGGGAGCTGTTTTTT. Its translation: CAWNQADYGELFF.

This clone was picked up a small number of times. CDR3 loop: CSGDGGSGYEQYF. DNA for the CDR3: TGCAGCGGTGACGGCGGATCCGGTTACGAGCAGTACTTC. The gene calls are TRBV29-1 and TRBJ2-7; D not certain. Trimming pared 7 bases from V and 4 bases from J, leaving 17 bases between. CDR1 is SQVTM and CDR2 is ANQGSEA in the germline V gene. CDR3 size: 13 residues.

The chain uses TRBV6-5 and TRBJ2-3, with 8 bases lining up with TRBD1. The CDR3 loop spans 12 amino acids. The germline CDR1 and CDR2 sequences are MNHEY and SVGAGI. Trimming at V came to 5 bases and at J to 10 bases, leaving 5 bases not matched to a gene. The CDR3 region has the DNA TGTGCCAGCAGTCCAGGGGGCGCCGCGCAGTATTTT. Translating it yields CASSPGGAAQYF.

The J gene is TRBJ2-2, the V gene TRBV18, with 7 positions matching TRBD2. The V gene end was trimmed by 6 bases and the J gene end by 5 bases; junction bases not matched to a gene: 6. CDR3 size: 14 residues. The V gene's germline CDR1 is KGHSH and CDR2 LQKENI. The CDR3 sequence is CASSRAGPTGELFF. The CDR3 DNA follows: TGTGCCAGCTCCCGAGCGGGGCCAACCGGGGAGCTGTTTTTT.

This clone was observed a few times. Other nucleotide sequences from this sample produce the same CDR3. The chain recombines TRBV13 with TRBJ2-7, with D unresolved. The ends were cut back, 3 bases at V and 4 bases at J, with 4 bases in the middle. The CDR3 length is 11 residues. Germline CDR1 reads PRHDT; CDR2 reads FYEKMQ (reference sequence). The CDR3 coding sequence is TGTGCCAGCAGCTTTAGTTACGAGCAGTACTTC. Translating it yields CASSFSYEQYF.

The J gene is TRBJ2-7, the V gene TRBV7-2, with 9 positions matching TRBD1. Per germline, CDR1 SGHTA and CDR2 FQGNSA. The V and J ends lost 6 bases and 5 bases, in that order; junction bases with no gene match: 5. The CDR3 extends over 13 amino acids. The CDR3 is CASRQGAGNEQYF. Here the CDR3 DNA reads TGTGCCAGCAGACAGGGGGCAGGGAACGAGCAGTACTTC.

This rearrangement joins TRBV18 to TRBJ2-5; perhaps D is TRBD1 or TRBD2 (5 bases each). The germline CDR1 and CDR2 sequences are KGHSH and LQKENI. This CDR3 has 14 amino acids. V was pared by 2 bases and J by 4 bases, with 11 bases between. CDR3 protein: CASSPLSGAETQYF. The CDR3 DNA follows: TGTGCCAGCTCACCATTGTCCGGGGCAGAGACCCAGTACTTC.

CDR3 protein: CASSPEASSYNSPLHF. In DNA form, the CDR3 reads TGTGCCAGCAGCCCTGAGGCAAGCTCCTATAATTCACCCCTCCACTTT. This sequence joins TRBV7-9 and TRBJ1-6, with no clear D. In germline, CDR1 is SEHNR, CDR2 FQNEAQ (reference sequence). The CDR3 totals 16 residues. Deletions cut 5 bases from V and 0 bases from J, with 11 bases between.

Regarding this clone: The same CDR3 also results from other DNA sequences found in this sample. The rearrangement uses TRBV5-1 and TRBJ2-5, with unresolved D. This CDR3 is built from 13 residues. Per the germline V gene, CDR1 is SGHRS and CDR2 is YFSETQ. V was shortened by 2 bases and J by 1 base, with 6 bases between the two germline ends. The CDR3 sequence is CASSFQAQETQYF. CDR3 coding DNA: TGCGCCAGCAGCTTCCAGGCCCAAGAGACCCAGTACTTC. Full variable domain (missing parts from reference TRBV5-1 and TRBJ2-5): KAGVTQTPRYLIKTRGQQVTLSCSPISGHRSVSWYQQTPGQGLQFLFEYFSETQRNKGNFPGRFSGRQFSNSRSEMNVSTLELGDSALYLCASSFQAQETQYFGPGTRLLVL.

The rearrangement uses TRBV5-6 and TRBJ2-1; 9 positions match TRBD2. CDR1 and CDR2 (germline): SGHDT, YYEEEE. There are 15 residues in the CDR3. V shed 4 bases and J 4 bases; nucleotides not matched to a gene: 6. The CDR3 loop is CASSIERGAYNEQFF. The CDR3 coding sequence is TGTGCCAGCAGCATAGAGCGGGGGGCATACAATGAGCAGTTCTTC.

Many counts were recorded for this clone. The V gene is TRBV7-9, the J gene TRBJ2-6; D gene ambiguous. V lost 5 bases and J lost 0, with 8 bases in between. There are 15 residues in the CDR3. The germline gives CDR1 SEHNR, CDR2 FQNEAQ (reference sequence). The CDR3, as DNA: TGTGCCAGCAGCCCGGGCATCTCTGGGGCCAACGTCCTGACTTTC. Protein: CASSPGISGANVLTF.

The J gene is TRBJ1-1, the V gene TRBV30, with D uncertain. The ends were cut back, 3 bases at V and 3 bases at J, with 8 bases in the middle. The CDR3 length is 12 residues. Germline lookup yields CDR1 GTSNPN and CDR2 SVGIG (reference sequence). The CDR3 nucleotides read TGTGCCTGGAGGTGGGGTGACACTGAAGCTTTCTTT. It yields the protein CAWRWGDTEAFF. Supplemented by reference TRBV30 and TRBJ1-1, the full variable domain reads SQTIHQWPATLVQPVGSPLSLECTVEGTSNPNLYWYRQAAGRGLQLLFYSVGIGQISSEVPQNLSASRPQDRQFILSSKKLLLSDSGFYLCAWRWGDTEAFFGQGTRLTVV.

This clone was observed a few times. The CDR3 loop reads CASAPSGTNSNQPQHF. CDR3 bases: TGTGCCAGCGCTCCCAGCGGGACAAATAGCAATCAGCCCCAGCATTTT. The rearrangement joins TRBV25-1 to TRBJ1-5, with D tentatively TRBD1 (6 bases). Between the trimmed V and J ends, which lost 8 bases and 0 bases, there was a span of 17 bases. CDR1 is MGHDK and CDR2 is SYGVNS in the germline V gene. CDR3 length: 16 amino acids.

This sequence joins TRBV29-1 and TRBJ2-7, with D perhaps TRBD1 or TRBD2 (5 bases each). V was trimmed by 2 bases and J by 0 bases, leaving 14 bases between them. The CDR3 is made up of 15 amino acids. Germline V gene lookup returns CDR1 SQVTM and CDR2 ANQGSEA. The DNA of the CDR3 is TGCAGCGTTGAATCCGGGACGATTAGCTCCTACGAGCAGTACTTC. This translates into CSVESGTISSYEQYF.

CDR3: CSVSSGTGELFF. The DNA of the CDR3 is TGCAGCGTTTCCAGTGGCACCGGGGAGCTGTTTTTT. The V gene is TRBV29-1, the J gene TRBJ2-2; D unclear. This CDR3 spans 12 amino acids. Germline assignment: CDR1 SQVTM and CDR2 ANQGSEA. V lost 5 bases to trimming and J lost 4 bases, with 8 bases between them.

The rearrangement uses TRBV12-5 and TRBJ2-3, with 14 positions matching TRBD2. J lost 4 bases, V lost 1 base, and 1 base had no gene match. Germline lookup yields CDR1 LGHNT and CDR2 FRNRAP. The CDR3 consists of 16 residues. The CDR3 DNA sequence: TGTGCTAGTGGTTTGGGACTAGCGGGAGGGGCAGATACGCAGTATTTT. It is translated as CASGLGLAGGADTQYF.

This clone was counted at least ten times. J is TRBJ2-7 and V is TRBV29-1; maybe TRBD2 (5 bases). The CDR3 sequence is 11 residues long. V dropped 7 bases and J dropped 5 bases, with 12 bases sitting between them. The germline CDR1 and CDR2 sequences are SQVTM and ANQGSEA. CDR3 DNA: TGCAGCGCCGACGGGGTCGACGAGCAGTACTTC. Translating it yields CSADGVDEQYF.

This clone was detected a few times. The CDR3 here is CAWSSEENQPQHF. The CDR3, as DNA: TGTGCCTGGAGTTCCGAGGAAAATCAGCCCCAGCATTTT. The chain has TRBV30 and TRBJ1-5; D call uncertain. CDR3 length: 13 residues. Per germline, CDR1 GTSNPN and CDR2 SVGIG (reference sequence). Deletions cut 2 bases from V and 4 bases from J, with 9 bases between.

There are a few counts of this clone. CDR3: CASSLPIADTQYF. CDR3 nucleotides: TGTGCCAGCAGCTTACCGATCGCGGATACGCAGTATTTT. The chain uses TRBV7-2 and TRBJ2-3; D ambiguous. Germline CDR1 reads SGHTA; CDR2 reads FQGNSA. The CDR3 is 13 amino acids. V lost 2 bases and J 6 bases, leaving 9 bases between the germline ends.

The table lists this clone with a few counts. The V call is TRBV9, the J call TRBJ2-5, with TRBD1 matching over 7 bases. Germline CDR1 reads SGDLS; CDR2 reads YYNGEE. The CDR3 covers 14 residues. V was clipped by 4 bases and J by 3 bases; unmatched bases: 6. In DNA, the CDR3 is TGTGCCAGCAGCACCCAAGGACAGGAAGAGACCCAGTACTTC. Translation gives CASSTQGQEETQYF.